The entry below gives a single T cell receptor beta chain sequence along with its context. The antigen is undetermined. Produced via immunoSEQ multiplex PCR; TCRdb's table is partial and in-frame only. The sample shows about 15,000 clones, 80% to 90% of them seen only once. The source of the sample is a study of lymphopenia after photon versus proton radiotherapy. Findings and limits, study-wide: Oligoclonal CD8+ Temra expansion after nadir drove photon patients' diversity drop. In patients who died, overall survival fell as post-nadir TCR diversity dropped more. Survival link was tested only in deceased patients; proton benefit remains a possibility. Photon-treated patients lost naive T cells and TCR diversity; proton-treated stayed stable.

The germline V gene encodes CDR1 MGHDK and CDR2 SYGVNS. Losses at the gene ends were 3 bases for V and 2 bases for J; bases not matched to a gene: 9. There are 16 residues in the CDR3. The receptor was isolated from an older man with pancreatic cancer. The chain carries TRBV25-1 and TRBJ1-1; TRBD1 matches 7 bases. The input for sequencing was peripheral blood, taken from a patient treated with proton-based radiotherapy. CDR3 nucleotides: TGTGCCAGCAGTGATTCCTCTAGACAGGGAAACACTGAAGCTTTCTTT. The encoded protein is CASSDSSRQGNTEAFF. Together with reference TRBV25-1 and TRBJ1-1, the CDR3 gives the full variable domain: EADIYQTPRYLVIGTGKKITLECSQTMGHDKMYWYQQDPGMELHLIHYSYGVNSTEKGDLSSESTVSRIRTEHFPLTLESARPSHTSQYLCASSDSSRQGNTEAFFGQGTRLTVV.